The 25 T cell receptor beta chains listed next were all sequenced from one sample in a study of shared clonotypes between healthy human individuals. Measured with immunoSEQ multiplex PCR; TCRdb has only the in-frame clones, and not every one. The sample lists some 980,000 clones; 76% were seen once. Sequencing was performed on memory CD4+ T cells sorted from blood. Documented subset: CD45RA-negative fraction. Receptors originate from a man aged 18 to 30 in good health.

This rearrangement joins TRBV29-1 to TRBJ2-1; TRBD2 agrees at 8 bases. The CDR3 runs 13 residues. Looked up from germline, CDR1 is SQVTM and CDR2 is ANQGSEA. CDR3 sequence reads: CSDQGLGMNEQFF. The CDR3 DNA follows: TGCAGTGACCAGGGACTAGGGATGAATGAGCAGTTCTTC.

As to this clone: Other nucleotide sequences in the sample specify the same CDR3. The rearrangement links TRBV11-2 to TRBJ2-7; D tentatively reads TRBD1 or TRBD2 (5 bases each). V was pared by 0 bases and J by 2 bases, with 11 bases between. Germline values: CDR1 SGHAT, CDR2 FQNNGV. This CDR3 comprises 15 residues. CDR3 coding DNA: TGTGCCAGCAGCTTAGAATCAGGGACCCCCTACGAGCAGTACTTC. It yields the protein CASSLESGTPYEQYF.

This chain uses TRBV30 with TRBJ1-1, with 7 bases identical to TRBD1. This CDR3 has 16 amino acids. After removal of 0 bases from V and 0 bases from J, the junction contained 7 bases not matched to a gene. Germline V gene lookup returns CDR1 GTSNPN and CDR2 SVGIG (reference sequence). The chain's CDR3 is CAWSVLGQLMNTEAFF. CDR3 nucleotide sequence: TGTGCCTGGAGTGTATTGGGACAGCTCATGAACACTGAAGCTTTCTTT. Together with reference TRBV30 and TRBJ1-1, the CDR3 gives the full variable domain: SQTIHQWPATLVQPVGSPLSLECTVEGTSNPNLYWYRQAAGRGLQLLFYSVGIGQISSEVPQNLSASRPQDRQFILSSKKLLLSDSGFYLCAWSVLGQLMNTEAFFGQGTRLTVV.

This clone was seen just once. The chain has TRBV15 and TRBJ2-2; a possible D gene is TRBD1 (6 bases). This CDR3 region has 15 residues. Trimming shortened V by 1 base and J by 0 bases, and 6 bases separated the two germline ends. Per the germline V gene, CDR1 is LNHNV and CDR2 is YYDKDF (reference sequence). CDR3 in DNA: TGTGCCACCAGCAGAGCAGGGGCGAACACCGGGGAGCTGTTTTTT. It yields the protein CATSRAGANTGELFF. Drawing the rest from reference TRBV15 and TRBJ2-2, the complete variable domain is DAMVIQNPRYQVTQFGKPVTLSCSQTLNHNVMYWYQQKSSQAPKLLFHYYDKDFNNEADTPDNFQSRRPNTSFCFLDIRSPGLGDTAMYLCATSRAGANTGELFFGEGSRLTVL.

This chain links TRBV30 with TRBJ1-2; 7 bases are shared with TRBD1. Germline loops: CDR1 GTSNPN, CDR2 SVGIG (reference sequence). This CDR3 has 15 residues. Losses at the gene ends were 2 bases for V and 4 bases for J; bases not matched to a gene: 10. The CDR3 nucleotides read TGTGCCTGGAGTCCTAAAATGGGACAGTTCTATGGCTACACCTTC. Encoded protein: CAWSPKMGQFYGYTF.

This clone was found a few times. Here the CDR3 reads CASSSPQGAGNTEAFF. Here the CDR3 DNA reads TGCGCCAGCAGCTCCCCCCAGGGGGCAGGGAACACTGAAGCTTTCTTT. The chain has TRBV5-1 and TRBJ1-1; 8 nucleotides agree with TRBD1. Germline values: CDR1 SGHRS, CDR2 YFSETQ. CDR3 length: 16 residues. The J segment lost 1 base and the V segment lost 3 bases, leaving 8 bases of the junction unmatched.

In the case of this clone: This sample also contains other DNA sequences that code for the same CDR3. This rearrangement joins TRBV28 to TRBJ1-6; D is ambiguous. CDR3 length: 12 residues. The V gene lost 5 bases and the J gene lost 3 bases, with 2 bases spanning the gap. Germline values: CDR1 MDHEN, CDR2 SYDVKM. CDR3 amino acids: CASSLYNSPLHF. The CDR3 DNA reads TGTGCCAGCAGTCTCTATAATTCACCCCTCCACTTT. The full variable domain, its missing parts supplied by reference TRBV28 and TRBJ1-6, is DVKVTQSSRYLVKRTGEKVFLECVQDMDHENMFWYRQDPGLGLRLIYFSYDVKMKEKGDIPEGYSVSREKKERFSLILESASTNQTSMYLCASSLYNSPLHFGNGTRLTVT.

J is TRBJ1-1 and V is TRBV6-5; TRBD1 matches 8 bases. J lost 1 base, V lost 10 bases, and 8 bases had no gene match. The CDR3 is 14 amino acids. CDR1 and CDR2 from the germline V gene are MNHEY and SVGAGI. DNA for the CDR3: TGTGCCACCTACATAGGGACAGGGAACACTGAAGCTTTCTTT. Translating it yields CATYIGTGNTEAFF.

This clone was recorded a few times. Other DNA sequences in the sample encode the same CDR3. CDR3 nucleotide sequence: TGCGCCAGCAGTACAGGGGACACAGATACGCAGTATTTT. Translating gives CASSTGDTDTQYF. The chain carries TRBV5-1 and TRBJ2-3; 7 bases map to TRBD1. CDR3 size: 13 residues. Germline V gene data show CDR1 as SGHRS and CDR2 as YFSETQ. V shed 5 bases and J 2 bases; nucleotides not matched to a gene: 2.

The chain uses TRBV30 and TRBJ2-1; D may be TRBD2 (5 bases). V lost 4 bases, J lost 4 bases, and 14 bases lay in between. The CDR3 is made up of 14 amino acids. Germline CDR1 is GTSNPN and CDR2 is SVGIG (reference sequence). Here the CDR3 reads CAWIRASRYNEQFF. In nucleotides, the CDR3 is TGTGCCTGGATCCGGGCTAGCCGGTACAATGAGCAGTTCTTC.

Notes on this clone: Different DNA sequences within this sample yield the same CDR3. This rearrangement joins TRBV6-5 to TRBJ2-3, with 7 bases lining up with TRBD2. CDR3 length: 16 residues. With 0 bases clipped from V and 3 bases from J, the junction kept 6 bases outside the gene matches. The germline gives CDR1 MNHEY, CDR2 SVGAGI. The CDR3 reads CASSYSASGLTDTQYF. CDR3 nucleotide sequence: TGTGCCAGCAGTTACTCAGCTAGCGGCCTAACAGATACGCAGTATTTT.

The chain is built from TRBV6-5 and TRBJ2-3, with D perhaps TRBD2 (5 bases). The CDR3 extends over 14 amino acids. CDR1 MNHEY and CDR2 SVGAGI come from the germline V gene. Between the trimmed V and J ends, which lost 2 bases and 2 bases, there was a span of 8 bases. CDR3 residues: CASSYLAPTDTQYF. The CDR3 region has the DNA TGTGCCAGCAGTTACCTAGCCCCCACAGATACGCAGTATTTT.

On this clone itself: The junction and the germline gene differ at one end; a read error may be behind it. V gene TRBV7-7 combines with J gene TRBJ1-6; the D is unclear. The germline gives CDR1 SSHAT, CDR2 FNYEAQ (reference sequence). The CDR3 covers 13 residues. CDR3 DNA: TGTGCTAGCAGCTTAGCAGATAATTCACCCCTCCACTTT. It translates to CASSLADNSPLHF.

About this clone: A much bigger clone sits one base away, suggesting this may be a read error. In nucleotides, the CDR3 is TGTGCCAGCAGTGGACAGGGAAGGGTTTCACCCCTCCACTTT. Amino acid sequence: CASSGQGRVSPLHF. The gene calls are TRBV2 and TRBJ1-6, with 7 positions matching TRBD1. The V segment lost 4 bases and the J segment 9 bases; nucleotides outside the gene matches: 6. The CDR3 sequence is 14 residues long. Per the germline V gene, CDR1 is SNHLY and CDR2 is FYNNEI.

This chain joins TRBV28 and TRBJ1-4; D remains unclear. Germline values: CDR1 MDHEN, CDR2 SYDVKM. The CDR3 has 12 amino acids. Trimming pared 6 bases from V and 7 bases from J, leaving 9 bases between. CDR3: CASRDGREKLFF. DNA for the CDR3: TGTGCCAGCAGGGACGGGCGTGAAAAACTGTTTTTT.

CDR3 in DNA: TGTGCCTGGAGGGCGGTACCACAAGAGACCCAGTACTTC. This encodes CAWRAVPQETQYF. The rearrangement links TRBV30 to TRBJ2-5; D unclear. V gave up 3 bases and J gave up 2 bases, with 10 bases separating them. Germline CDR1 reads GTSNPN; CDR2 reads SVGIG (reference sequence). The CDR3 loop spans 13 amino acids. Looking up the rest from reference TRBV30 and TRBJ2-5 gives the full variable domain: SQTIHQWPATLVQPVGSPLSLECTVEGTSNPNLYWYRQAAGRGLQLLFYSVGIGQISSEVPQNLSASRPQDRQFILSSKKLLLSDSGFYLCAWRAVPQETQYFGPGTRLLVL.

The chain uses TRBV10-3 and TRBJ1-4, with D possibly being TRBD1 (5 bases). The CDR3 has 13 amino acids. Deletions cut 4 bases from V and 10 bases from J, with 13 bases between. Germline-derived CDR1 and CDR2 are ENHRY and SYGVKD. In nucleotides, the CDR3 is TGTGCCATCAGTGGTCAGGACACGGGAAAACTGTTTTTT. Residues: CAISGQDTGKLFF.

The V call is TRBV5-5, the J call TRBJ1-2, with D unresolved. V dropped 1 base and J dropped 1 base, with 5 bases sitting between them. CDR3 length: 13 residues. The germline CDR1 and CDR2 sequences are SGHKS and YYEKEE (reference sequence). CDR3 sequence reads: CASSLNNNYGYTF. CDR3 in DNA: TGTGCCAGCAGCTTGAACAATAACTATGGCTACACCTTC.

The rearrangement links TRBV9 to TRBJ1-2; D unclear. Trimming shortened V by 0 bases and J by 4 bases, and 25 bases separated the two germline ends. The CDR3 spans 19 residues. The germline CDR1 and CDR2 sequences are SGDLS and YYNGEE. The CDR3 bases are TGTGCCAGCAGCGTAGGCCCTGGAAGGGCCACACCCCGGGGCTATGGCTACACCTTC. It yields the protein CASSVGPGRATPRGYGYTF.

The CDR3 sequence is CASSLSGGTGHSGNTIYF. The CDR3 DNA reads as TGTGCCAGCAGCCTATCGGGGGGGACAGGTCACTCTGGAAACACCATATATTTT. The genes are TRBV7-4 and TRBJ1-3, with 8 bases matching TRBD1. This CDR3 is built from 18 residues. J was trimmed by 0 bases and V by 5 bases; bases with no gene match: 12. In germline, CDR1 is SGHVT, CDR2 SQSDAQ.

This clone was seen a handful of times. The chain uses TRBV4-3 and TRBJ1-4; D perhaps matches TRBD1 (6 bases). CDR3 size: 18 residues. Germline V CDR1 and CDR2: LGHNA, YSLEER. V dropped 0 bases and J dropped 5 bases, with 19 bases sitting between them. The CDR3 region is CASSQDLPTGTLNEKLFF. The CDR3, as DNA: TGCGCCAGCAGCCAAGATCTCCCTACCGGGACACTGAATGAAAAACTGTTTTTT.

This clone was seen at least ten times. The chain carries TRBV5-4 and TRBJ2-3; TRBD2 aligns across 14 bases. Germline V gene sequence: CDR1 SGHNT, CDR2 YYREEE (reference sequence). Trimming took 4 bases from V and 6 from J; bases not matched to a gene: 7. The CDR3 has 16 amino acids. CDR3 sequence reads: CASSKGLAGAGDTQYF. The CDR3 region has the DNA TGTGCCAGCAGCAAGGGACTAGCGGGGGCGGGGGATACGCAGTATTTT.

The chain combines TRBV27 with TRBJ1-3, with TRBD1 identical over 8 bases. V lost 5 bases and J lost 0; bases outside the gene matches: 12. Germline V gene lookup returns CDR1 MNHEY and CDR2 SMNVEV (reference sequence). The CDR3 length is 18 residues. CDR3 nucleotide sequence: TGTGCCAGCAGTCCCAACCCGGGACAGGCTAGCTCTGGAAACACCATATATTTT. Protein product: CASSPNPGQASSGNTIYF.

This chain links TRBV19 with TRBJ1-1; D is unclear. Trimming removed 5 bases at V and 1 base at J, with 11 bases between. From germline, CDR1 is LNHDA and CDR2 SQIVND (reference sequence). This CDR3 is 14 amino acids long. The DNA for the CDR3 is TGTGCCAGTAGTGAGCATGCTCGGAACACTGAAGCTTTCTTT. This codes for CASSEHARNTEAFF.

The CDR3 DNA reads as TGTGCCAGCAGTGCGTACAGGGGAGGATATCAGCCCCAGCATTTT. It specifies CASSAYRGGYQPQHF. This chain links TRBV6-5 with TRBJ1-5, with 7 nucleotides matching TRBD1. The CDR3 has 15 amino acids. V shed 5 bases and J 5 bases; nucleotides not matched to a gene: 9. From germline, CDR1 is MNHEY and CDR2 SVGAGI.